This TCR beta chain emerged from a study of blood T cell repertoires in COVID-19. Looking at the study overall: COVID-19 samples, acute and convalescent, were from the United States, Italy and Spain. The analysed material was cDNA or gDNA that came from T cells, B-cell-depleted T cells, or PBMCs.

In the study's own analysis: Counts of nucleated cells, estimated from reference gene primer amplification, were obtained. Method: immunoSEQ multiplex PCR; TCRdb's copy keeps in-frame clones and lacks some. V and J calls plus clone size are reproduced from that table; the DNA served to infer D and trimming. The data contain about 130,000 clones, approximately 82% of them singletons. CDR3 length: 15 residues. With 5 bases clipped from V and 3 bases from J, the junction kept 6 bases outside the gene matches. Germline CDR1 and CDR2: LNHNV and YYDKDF (reference sequence). Sequenced material: peripheral blood. This receptor was obtained from a man between 60 and 70 years old with acute or convalescent COVID-19. The gene calls are TRBV15 and TRBJ1-2; the match to TRBD1 covers 10 bases. The CDR3 region is CATSWGQGNHYGYTF. CDR3 nucleotides: TGTGCCACCAGCTGGGGACAGGGGAATCACTATGGCTACACCTTC.